This T cell receptor beta chain was obtained from a study of OX40 agonist ivuxolimab in advanced cancers. Regarding the complete study: The costimulatory receptor OX40 (CD134) was targeted by ivuxolimab, a fully human IgG2 agonistic monoclonal antibody. Intravenous ivuxolimab was administered to patients every 2 weeks at six dose levels: 0.01, 0.1, 0.3, 1.5, 3 and 10 mg/kg. Of the approximately 50 dose-escalation patients, hepatocellular carcinoma was present in approximately 20, melanoma in some 15, renal cell carcinoma in 9 and head and neck cancer in 9. In the dose-escalation cohort, more than 75% of patients were male, and the mean age was about 55 years, with a range of 23 to 79. Prior anti-PD-1, anti-PD-L1 or anti-CTLA-4 therapy was permitted, and about two fifths of dose-escalation patients had received checkpoint inhibitors. Partial responses occurred in three dose-escalation patients, of whom one had hepatocellular carcinoma and two had cutaneous melanoma. The purpose of peripheral TCRbeta sequencing was to test whether ivuxolimab changed TCR sequence diversity and led to clonal T-cell expansion. The paper reports the monotherapy dose-escalation portion (N of about 47 patients) of the phase I ivuxolimab trial.

This clone has just a few counts. No cognate antigen has been identified for it. Per-nucleotide qualities are absent, and no much larger clonotype sits a single base away. Results the study describes overall, beyond this receptor: At doses of 0.1 to 3.0 mg/kg, clonal expansion of both CD4+ and CD8+ T cells in blood was seen between baseline and week 6. The antigen specificity of the peripheral T cells that underwent clonal expansion was not determined. Low levels of normalized T-cell clonal expansion were also shown by some nonresponding patients. In partial responders in the 0.1-3.0 mg/kg groups, normalized peripheral clonal expansion was found to be among the lowest, especially among CD8+ T cells. On average, CD8+ T cells showed more expanded clones than CD4+ T cells after ivuxolimab.

Patients with a history of autoimmune disease or receiving systemic immunosuppression were excluded from the trial. Peripheral blood for TCR sequencing was drawn from every dose cohort at baseline, at cycle 4 day 1 and at cycle 7 day 1. Samples came from an open-label, multicenter, first-in-human phase I dose-escalation trial of ivuxolimab. The trial enrolled adults with locally advanced or metastatic head and neck squamous cell, hepatocellular, melanoma or renal cell carcinoma. Before TCR sequencing, CD4+ T cells and CD8+ T cells from peripheral blood were sorted into separate populations. To sequence the TCRbeta CDR3 region, genomic DNA was isolated from the sorted cells. The immunoSEQ Assay was used to sequence the TCRbeta CDR3 regions. Here the immuneACCESS table is served through TCRdb, limited to in-frame sequences with V and J called. Missing clones are a known gap in these copies; in checked studies unresolved V genes cover under half, and the rest lacks a known reason. In this sample the table shows about 46,000 clones, about 79% of which occur a single time. More than 1.5% of the sample is held by the ten biggest clonotypes.

The sequencing here drew on CD4+ or CD8+ T cells sorted from blood, taken in a trial of the OX40 agonist ivuxolimab. This sequence was found in an adult with an advanced solid tumor such as melanoma, head and neck, liver or kidney cancer.

The sequenced DNA: TGTGCCAGCAGCGTAGGGACCGTTAAAGAGACCCAGTACTTC. Translated, this gives CASSVGTVKETQYF. The rearranged chain carries TRBV9 and TRBJ2-5; the D gene identity is not certain. Taken from the germline V gene, the CDR1 and CDR2 loops are SGDLS and YYNGEE. A distance of 9 bases separates the germline ends of V and J, which lose 0 bases and 3 bases respectively. The CDR3 holds 14 amino acids from the cysteine to the phenylalanine. CDR3 DNA only is kept here, 42 bases in frame from base 1. The CDR3, completed at both ends by the reference TRBV9 and TRBJ2-5 genes, gives the full variable domain DSGVTQTPKHLITATGQRVTLRCSPRSGDLSVYWYQQSLDQGLQFLIQYYNGEERAKGNILERFSAQQFPDLHSELNLSSLELGDSALYFCASSVGTVKETQYFGPGTRLLVL.